The 22 T cell receptor beta chains listed next were all sequenced from one sample in a study of glioma-infiltrating T cells after dendritic cell vaccination. Libraries were prepared by immunoSEQ multiplex PCR; TCRdb keeps only in-frame clonotypes and omits some of them. Of over 80,000 clones in the sample, 75% to 85% are singletons; the top ten hold approximately 2.1%. The time point: after dendritic cell vaccination, including at tumor progression/relapse. This sample comprised blood, obtained after dendritic cell vaccination. The source of these receptors is a human donor with glioblastoma.

The genes are TRBV6-5 and TRBJ1-5; D unclear. Germline V gene sequence: CDR1 MNHEY, CDR2 SVGAGI. CDR3 size: 15 residues. Trimming stripped 5 bases from V and 3 bases from J, with 14 bases between. CDR3 nucleotide sequence: TGTGCCAGCAGTACCCTAAGCTCAATCAATCAGCCCCAGCATTTT. Its translation is CASSTLSSINQPQHF.

V is TRBV21-1 and J is TRBJ2-7; TRBD2 reflects the table's D call only, with no check against the DNA. TRBV21-1 is reported as a pseudogene. CDR3 length: 13 amino acids. Written as DNA, the CDR3 is TGTGCCAGCAGCAACGGAGGGCCCTACGAGCAGTACGTC. This encodes CASSNGGPYEQYV.

This chain joins TRBV10-2 and TRBJ1-2, with TRBD1 matching over 7 bases. Germline V gene data show CDR1 as WSHSY and CDR2 as SAAADI. The ends lost 6 bases at V and 5 bases at J; junction bases unmatched: 12. The CDR3 length is 15 residues. The CDR3 reads CASSGTGQITYGYTF. The CDR3 DNA reads TGCGCCAGCAGCGGTACGGGACAGATCACTTATGGCTACACCTTC.

The chain uses TRBV19 and TRBJ1-1; no clear D. V lost 5 bases, J lost 1 base, and 2 bases lay in between. This CDR3 contains 11 residues. Germline V CDR1 and CDR2: LNHDA, SQIVND (reference sequence). DNA for the CDR3: TGTGCCAGTAGTCGGAACACTGAAGCTTTCTTT. It yields the protein CASSRNTEAFF.

This rearrangement joins TRBV4-1 to TRBJ2-1; TRBD2 matches at 11 bases. CDR1 MGHRA and CDR2 YSYEKL come from the germline V gene. With 4 bases clipped from V and 8 bases from J, the junction kept 10 bases outside the gene matches. The CDR3 has 16 amino acids. The CDR3 DNA reads TGCGCCAGCAGCCCCCGAGGACTAGCGGGTTTCGATGAGCAGTTCTTC. Protein sequence: CASSPRGLAGFDEQFF.

This chain joins TRBV28 and TRBJ2-7, with 11 bases aligning to TRBD2. The CDR3 has 15 amino acids. The trim removed 10 bases at V and 1 base at J, leaving 9 bases unmatched. The germline V gene encodes CDR1 MDHEN and CDR2 SYDVKM. As DNA, the CDR3 is TGTGCCACCAGACTAGCGGGGAGTATATCCTACGAGCAGTACGTC. This translates into CATRLAGSISYEQYV.

This chain connects TRBV19 to TRBJ1-5; the D gene is possibly TRBD1 (6 bases). The CDR3 consists of 13 residues. Deletions cut 3 bases from V and 4 bases from J, with 7 bases between. Germline values: CDR1 LNHDA, CDR2 SQIVND (reference sequence). In nucleotides, the CDR3 is TGTGCCAGTAGTATGCAGGGGAATCAGCCCCAGCATTTT. Encoded protein: CASSMQGNQPQHF. Full variable domain (outside the CDR3, taken from reference TRBV19 and TRBJ1-5): DGGITQSPKYLFRKEGQNVTLSCEQNLNHDAMYWYRQDPGQGLRLIYYSQIVNDFQKGDIAEGYSVSREKKESFPLTVTSAQKNPTAFYLCASSMQGNQPQHFGDGTRLSIL.

The rearrangement links TRBV2 to TRBJ2-5; 10 nucleotides match TRBD1. The CDR3 is 15 amino acids. The V segment lost 6 bases and the J segment 4 bases; nucleotides outside the gene matches: 8. CDR1 and CDR2 (germline): SNHLY, FYNNEI. The CDR3 is CASRRDRGQGETQYF. The CDR3 region has the DNA TGTGCCAGCAGGAGGGACAGGGGTCAAGGAGAGACCCAGTACTTC.

The rearrangement links TRBV19 to TRBJ2-7; D is possibly TRBD2 (6 bases). V shed 4 bases and J shed 3 bases, with 19 bases lying between them. CDR1 is LNHDA and CDR2 is SQIVND in the germline V gene (reference sequence). CDR3 size: 16 residues. The CDR3 here is CASSTFRGMGNYEQYF. DNA for the CDR3: TGTGCCAGTAGTACTTTCCGGGGGATGGGAAACTACGAGCAGTACTTC.

The chain combines TRBV21-1 with TRBJ2-5; whether TRBD1, the table's D call, matches the DNA was not checked. TRBV21-1 is labeled a pseudogene. The CDR3 totals 15 residues. This chain's CDR3 is CASRAYDREQETQYF. DNA for the CDR3: TGTGCCAGCAGAGCATACGACAGGGAACAAGAGACCCAGTACTTC.

The rearrangement links TRBV5-1 to TRBJ2-2, with D possibly matching TRBD2 (5 bases). This CDR3 region has 15 residues. V shed 0 bases and J shed 0 bases, with 6 bases lying between them. CDR1 is SGHRS and CDR2 is YFSETQ in the germline V gene. This CDR3 is CASSLDGANTGELFF. CDR3 nucleotide sequence: TGCGCCAGCAGCTTGGACGGGGCGAACACCGGGGAGCTGTTTTTT.

The chain combines TRBV5-1 with TRBJ1-1, with 7 bases that match TRBD1. J was trimmed by 0 bases and V by 4 bases; bases with no gene match: 6. The germline gives CDR1 SGHRS, CDR2 YFSETQ. The CDR3 length is 15 residues. The CDR3 reads CASSPETGMNTEAFF. In nucleotides, the CDR3 is TGCGCCAGCAGCCCTGAGACAGGGATGAACACTGAAGCTTTCTTT.

This clone appeared a single time. The chain carries TRBV10-3 and TRBJ2-1; TRBD2 aligns across 10 bases. The ends lost 0 bases at V and 7 bases at J; junction bases unmatched: 12. Germline CDR1 is ENHRY and CDR2 is SYGVKD. This CDR3 is built from 18 residues. The CDR3 is CAISESTSGRGSGNEQFF. The CDR3 bases are TGTGCCATCAGTGAGTCCACCAGCGGGAGGGGATCGGGGAATGAGCAGTTCTTC.

The CDR3 bases are TGCAGTGCCCGGGGACAGGCTGAAGCTTTCTTT. Translated, it gives CSARGQAEAFF. The rearrangement joins TRBV20-1 to TRBJ1-1; 8 bases are shared with TRBD1. Germline CDR1 DFQATT, CDR2 SNEGSKA (reference sequence). Trimming removed 6 bases from V and 6 bases from J; junction bases left unmatched: 3. The CDR3 loop spans 11 amino acids.

The chain uses TRBV6-6 and TRBJ2-7; D might be TRBD2 (6 bases). In germline, CDR1 is MNHNY, CDR2 SVGAGI (reference sequence). Trimming pared 6 bases from V and 5 bases from J, leaving 17 bases between. CDR3 length: 14 residues. The CDR3 protein is CASSFGERVHEQYF. Here the CDR3 DNA reads TGTGCCAGCAGCTTTGGGGAGCGGGTCCACGAGCAGTACTTC.

V is TRBV5-1 and J is TRBJ2-1; a possible D gene is TRBD2 (5 bases). Between the trimmed V and J ends, which lost 4 bases and 4 bases, there was a span of 12 bases. Germline CDR1 reads SGHRS; CDR2 reads YFSETQ. This CDR3 has 14 residues. The chain's CDR3 is CASSAYGEYNEQFF. The CDR3 coding sequence is TGCGCCAGCAGCGCGTATGGGGAGTACAATGAGCAGTTCTTC. The variable domain in full, completed from reference TRBV5-1 and TRBJ2-1, reads KAGVTQTPRYLIKTRGQQVTLSCSPISGHRSVSWYQQTPGQGLQFLFEYFSETQRNKGNFPGRFSGRQFSNSRSEMNVSTLELGDSALYLCASSAYGEYNEQFFGPGTRLTVL.

V usage is TRBV5-1 and J usage is TRBJ1-1; 11 bases line up with TRBD1. The junction had 6 bases not matched to a gene; V was cut back by 4 bases and J by 4 bases. Germline values: CDR1 SGHRS, CDR2 YFSETQ. The CDR3 is made up of 15 amino acids. The CDR3 DNA follows: TGCGCCAGCAGCCCGGGACAGGGGGGGATCACTGAAGCTTTCTTT. It encodes CASSPGQGGITEAFF.

The chain combines TRBV6-4 with TRBJ2-3, with 11 bases identical to TRBD2. With V trimmed by 3 bases and J by 2 bases, 4 bases remained unmatched. Germline lookup yields CDR1 MRHNA and CDR2 SNTAGT. The CDR3 covers 16 residues. CDR3 in DNA: TGTGCCAGCAGTGAACTAGCGGGGGCCCCCACAGATACGCAGTATTTT. Protein: CASSELAGAPTDTQYF.

A few counts support this clone. V is TRBV7-9 and J is TRBJ1-4, with 8 positions matching TRBD1. CDR1 is SEHNR, CDR2 FQNEAQ, per germline (reference sequence). The CDR3 is 15 residues long. Trimming took 4 bases from V and 3 from J; bases not matched to a gene: 4. Written as DNA, the CDR3 is TGTGCCAGCAGCTCCACGACAGGGGCTAATGAAAAACTGTTTTTT. Protein product: CASSSTTGANEKLFF.

Remarks on this clone: At one end, the junction sequence differs from germline, possibly due to a read error. The same CDR3 also results from other DNA sequences found in this sample. This chain connects TRBV5-1 to TRBJ2-5; 7 nucleotides agree with TRBD1. Germline V lookup: CDR1 SGHRS, CDR2 YFSETQ. The CDR3 runs 16 residues. The CDR3 DNA reads TGTGCCAGCAGCTTCTCTCTGATGGACAGGCAAGAGACCCAGTACTTC. Amino acid sequence: CASSFSLMDRQETQYF.

This clone was recorded a few times. CDR3 DNA sequence: TGTGCCACCTCCCGGACAGGGGATGAAAAACTGTTTTTT. It specifies CATSRTGDEKLFF. The chain employs TRBV10-3 and TRBJ1-4; the match to TRBD1 covers 9 bases. V shed 10 bases, J shed 6 bases, and the junction held 6 bases outside the gene matches. CDR1 and CDR2 from the germline V gene are ENHRY and SYGVKD. The CDR3 extends over 13 amino acids.

Details on this clone: The germline gene is not matched at one end of the junction; a read error may be the cause. The V call is TRBV7-9, the J call TRBJ1-2; D is uncertain. CDR1 and CDR2 (germline): SEHNR, FQNEAQ (reference sequence). The CDR3 runs to 12 residues. The CDR3 reads CASSPATRSRLF. The CDR3 coding sequence is TGTGCCAGCAGCCCCGCGACTAGGAGTCGACTCTTC. Looking up the rest from reference TRBV7-9 and TRBJ1-2 gives the full variable domain: DTGVSQNPRHKITKRGQNVTFRCDPISEHNRLYWYRQTLGQGPEFLTYFQNEAQLEKSRLLSDRFSAERPKGSFSTLEIQRTEQGDSAMYLCASSPATRSRLFGSGTRLTVV.